This TCR beta chain was identified during a study of regulatory T cells in long-lasting Graves disease (dated by TCRdb to the early 2020s). Background for the entire study: Antithyroid drugs had been taken for less than 3 months by newly diagnosed Graves' disease patients. Peripheral blood TCR sequencing and RNA sequencing compared persistent Graves' disease patients with newly diagnosed Graves' disease patients. The study took place in China and was registered as a clinical trial. A total of roughly 35 samples were covered by TCR sequencing, comprising approximately 13 persistent and around 20 newly diagnosed Graves' disease patients. Here is what the overall study found, with its caveats: A larger number of public clonotypes was shared among persistent patients (approximately 2,600) than among newly diagnosed patients (more than 850). TRBV28, TRBJ1-2 and TRBJ2-5 were preferentially used in persistent disease, while TRBV20-1 and TRBJ2-1 were favored in newly diagnosed disease. As a limitation, the authors acknowledged that the small sample size may reduce accuracy. Sequencing and analysis were limited to the TCR beta chain. Only peripheral blood was studied, because thyroid tissue, the primary lesion, was inaccessible. Persistent Graves' disease patients showed lower TCR Shannon entropy and fewer highly expanded clones than newly diagnosed patients, suggesting clonal expansion.

The time point label here, explained by the study, means: newly diagnosed GD, antithyroid drugs for less than 3 months. For both TCR sequencing and RNA sequencing, RNA was extracted from PBMCs in TRIzol. Graves' disease was diagnosed according to American Thyroid Association guidelines. Patients for the study were recruited at an endocrinology department in Xi'an, China. Each patient gave approximately 10 milliliters of peripheral blood, collected in an EDTA anticoagulant tube. PBMCs were isolated by Ficoll Paque Plus density gradient separation without further T cell sorting. An Agilent 2100 Bioanalyzer and agarose gel were used to check RNA quality, and a NanoDrop 2000 was used to measure RNA concentration. As encoded in the germline V gene (reference sequence), CDR1 is MNHEY while CDR2 is SMNVEV. V is reduced by 9 bases and J by 5 bases, leaving a spacing of 16 bases between them. Counted from cysteine to phenylalanine, this CDR3 has 13 amino acids. The CDR3 DNA has 39 bases and is translated from base 1.

This clonotype was seen many times. Its binding antigen is unknown. One base away there is no much larger clone; base qualities are not given. The method behind the library was multiplex PCR. The sequencer listed for this sample is Illumina HiSeq 4000. TCR beta libraries were built with iRepertoire HTBI primers and Arm-PCR amplification of CDR3 regions. Before sequencing, the PCR products went through gel purification. Concerning the study's data processing: A total of 62 TRBV and 14 TRBJ segments were identified across samples and were used for gene usage analysis of CDR3 amino acid clonotypes. Filtered high-quality paired reads were merged into contigs using COPE and FqMerger. Contigs were aligned with BLAST to IMGT TRBV, TRBD and TRBJ reference genes, and CDR3 was defined per IMGT. Any clonotype with a frequency above 0.1% was classified as a highly expanded clone. Repertoire diversity was measured by Shannon entropy, and V-J evenness by the Gini coefficient. A clonotype was considered public if more than one individual shared it. TCRdb reanalyzed the raw reads on its own, using fastp at Q25 for trimming and MiXCR for clone calling, and kept in-frame beta chains. When rows share a CDR3 protein, they turn into one entry using the most common DNA and genes. The V and J calls and clone size are TCRdb's, not the authors'. This sample has around 500,000 distinct CDR3 sequences in its table, and 13% of those were observed once. Roughly a tenth of the sample comes from the top ten.

These data are also associated with another study on T cells in Graves' hyperthyroidism and ophthalmopathy. The second investigation adds: Graves' hyperthyroidism was defined as stable when no progression to ophthalmopathy occurred over 18 months of follow-up. Hyperthyroidism patients were newly diagnosed, had a disease duration of under 2 months, and were aged 18 to 65 years. The study excluded patients with uncontrolled infections, other autoimmune diseases, pregnancy or lactation. Clinical symptoms, serum thyroxine and TRAb, thyroid ultrasound, and orbital computed tomography formed the basis for the diagnoses. The TCR CDR3 was subjected to a first round of RT-PCR using the HTBI primer set and the Qiagen OneStep RT-PCR kit. Most expanded thyroid clonotypes (frequency above 0.001) were also detected in blood, a finding suggesting that blood repertoires may reflect thyroid immune responses. Ophthalmopathy was separated from stable hyperthyroidism by a 13 V-J signature model, with over 85% sensitivity and about 84% specificity obtained in cross-validation and 80%/75% obtained in testing. In validation, progression to ophthalmopathy was predicted by the model with nearly 71% sensitivity and roughly 76% specificity, a median of approximately 7.1 months before onset. A discovery cohort of about a hundred patients, about 40 with Graves' ophthalmopathy and 55 to 60 with stable Graves' hyperthyroidism, was used to find distinguishing TCR V-J signatures. Whether ophthalmopathy could be predicted prospectively was tested in an independent validation cohort made up of 18 to 20 hyperthyroidism patients plus 17 patients who later progressed to ophthalmopathy. The approximately 97 discovery patients were randomly divided into training and test sets at a 7:3 ratio. In several Graves' hyperthyroidism patients, the study also compared T-cell repertoires from thyroid tissue with T-cell repertoires from blood. After sampling, hyperthyroidism patients received methimazole starting at 30 mg daily, and ophthalmopathy patients received high-dose intravenous methylprednisolone. Libraries were constructed in a second round of multiplex PCR, after which size selection and purification were performed. Libraries were sequenced paired-end with 100 bp reads on an Illumina HiSeq2000. SOAPnuke was used to process the raw data, throwing out any read that contained adapters or uncalled bases, had a mean Phred below 15, or lacked an exact constant-primer or identifier match. COPE v1.2.5 was used to merge the high-quality paired reads, and each unique nucleotide sequence was defined as a clonotype. Clonotypes were aligned to IMGT TRBV, TRBD and TRBJ reference segments using MiTCR v1.1. Only V-J combinations with frequency above 0.0001, covering about 99% of repertoires, were analysed. The TCS score was defined as the ratio of F50 (clonal expansion) to E x V (chaos), calculated using BLOSUM62-based TCRdist between CDR3 peptides within each V-J. Welch's t-statistics and random forest reduced around 510 V-J features to 10 to 15, which were used in a naive Bayes classifier (R e1071). Sample size was not statistically predetermined, and investigators were not blinded to group allocation. The paper describes TCR Vbeta CDR3 sequencing of about 140 peripheral blood samples, made up of 43 ophthalmopathy patients, 70 to 75 hyperthyroidism patients and about 17 progressor patients.

The chain is made from TRBV27 and TRBJ1-1; matching of 5 bases hints at TRBD1 as the D gene. This TCR was recovered from a man younger than 45 with Graves disease. Donor details come from another sample of the same person, matched by shared clones. The material was peripheral blood mononuclear cells (PBMCs), obtained at new diagnosis, from a patient treated with antithyroid drugs. The CDR3 here reads CARPGRGRTEAFF. The DNA sequence reads TGTGCCAGACCGGGGCGAGGAAGAACTGAAGCTTTCTTT.